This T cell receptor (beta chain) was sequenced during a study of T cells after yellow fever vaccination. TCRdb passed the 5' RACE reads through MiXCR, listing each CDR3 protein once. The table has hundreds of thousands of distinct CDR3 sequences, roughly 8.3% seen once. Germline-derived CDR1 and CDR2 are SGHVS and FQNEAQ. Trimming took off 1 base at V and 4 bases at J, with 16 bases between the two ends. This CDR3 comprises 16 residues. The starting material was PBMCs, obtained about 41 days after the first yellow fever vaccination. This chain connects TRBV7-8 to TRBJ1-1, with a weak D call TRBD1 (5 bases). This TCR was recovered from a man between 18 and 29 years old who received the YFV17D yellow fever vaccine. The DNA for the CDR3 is TGTGCCAGCAGCTTAGGAATCGGGGGAGGTGGCACTGAAGCTTTCTTT. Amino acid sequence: CASSLGIGGGGTEAFF.